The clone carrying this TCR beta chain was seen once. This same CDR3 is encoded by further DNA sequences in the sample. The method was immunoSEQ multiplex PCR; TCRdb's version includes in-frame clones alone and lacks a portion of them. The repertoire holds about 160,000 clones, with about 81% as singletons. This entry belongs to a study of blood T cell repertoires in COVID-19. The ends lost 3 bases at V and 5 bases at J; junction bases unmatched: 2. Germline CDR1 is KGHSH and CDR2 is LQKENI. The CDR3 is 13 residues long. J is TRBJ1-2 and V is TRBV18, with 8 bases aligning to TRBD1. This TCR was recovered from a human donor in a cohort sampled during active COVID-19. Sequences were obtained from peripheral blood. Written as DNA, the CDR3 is TGTGCCAGCTCACCGGACAGGGCATATGGCTACACCTTC. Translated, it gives CASSPDRAYGYTF.